The clone carrying this T cell receptor (beta chain) was counted many times. It was by two-round multiplex PCR that TCR beta CDR3 was amplified from genomic DNA. Primers specific to each TRBV and TRBJ gene drove first-round PCR. MiXCR was run by TCRdb on the multiplex PCR reads, yielding one entry per CDR3 protein. The sample carries about 51,000 distinct CDR3 sequences, roughly 35% recorded once. The sample comes from a study of prognosis after radiotherapy for stage I lung cancer. Germline CDR1 LGHDT, CDR2 YNNKEL (reference sequence). Between the trimmed V and J ends, which lost 0 bases and 8 bases, there was a span of 12 bases. CDR3 length equals 14 residues.

The chain carries TRBV3-1 and TRBJ2-3; D not resolved. The sample was PBMCs, taken before or after stereotactic body radiation therapy (not recorded which). The TCR was taken from a donor aged 50 or older with non-small cell lung cancer. Here the CDR3 DNA reads TGTGCCAGCAGCCAAGAAGTGCTGTGGGGTACGCAGTATTTT. Its protein product is CASSQEVLWGTQYF.